Listed below are T cell receptor beta chains from one sample, sequenced in a study of T cell repertoires in cytomegalovirus infection. TCRdb passed the reads through MiXCR, listing each CDR3 protein once. This table has about 490,000 distinct CDR3 sequences, approximately 15% appearing once. The sequenced material came from CD8+ T cells from PBMCs. These receptors originate from a human donor in good health (CMV status not recorded). Some clones in this sample may be carry-over from other donors' samples. Each CDR3 is given with its conserved first and last residue. Each record gives: J gene, D gene, V gene, clone size, CDR3 protein, CDR3 DNA. D genes are given only for firm matches. Size values are once, few and many counts, or a class for expanded clones, and some rows have none.

j_gene: TRBJ2-3
d_gene: NA
v_gene: TRBV12-5
abundance: many
CDR3aa: CASARSGRGDTQYF
CDR3nt: TGTGCTAGTGCCCGGTCGGGGAGAGGAGATACGCAGTATTTT

j_gene: TRBJ2-7
d_gene: TRBD2
v_gene: TRBV7-6
abundance: NA
CDR3aa: CASSTPTSGVLEQYF
CDR3nt: TGTGCCAGCAGCACCCCGACTAGCGGGGTATTGGAGCAGTACTTC

j_gene: TRBJ2-5
d_gene: NA
v_gene: TRBV28
abundance: few
CDR3aa: CASSRQNQETQYF
CDR3nt: TGTGCCAGCAGTCGACAGAACCAAGAGACCCAGTACTTC

j_gene: TRBJ1-1
d_gene: NA
v_gene: TRBV28
abundance: few
CDR3aa: CASSLLTENTEAFF
CDR3nt: TGTGCCAGCAGTTTACTCACGGAGAACACTGAAGCTTTCTTT

j_gene: TRBJ2-3
d_gene: NA
v_gene: TRBV30
abundance: NA
CDR3aa: CALKVLTDTQYF
CDR3nt: TGTGCCTTGAAGGTCCTCACAGATACGCAGTATTTT

j_gene: TRBJ2-1
d_gene: NA
v_gene: TRBV28
abundance: few
CDR3aa: CASSPRLEFNEQFF
CDR3nt: TGTGCCAGCAGTCCCAGACTAGAGTTCAATGAGCAGTTCTTC

j_gene: TRBJ2-1
d_gene: NA
v_gene: TRBV7-9
abundance: NA
CDR3aa: CASSFPYSPEFF
CDR3nt: TGTGCCAGCAGCTTTCCTTACTCACCGGAGTTCTTC

j_gene: TRBJ2-7
d_gene: TRBD1
v_gene: TRBV7-9
abundance: NA
CDR3aa: CASSPKDPLGTGAPYEQYF
CDR3nt: TGTGCCAGCAGCCCAAAGGATCCCTTGGGGACAGGGGCCCCCTACGAGCAGTACTTC

j_gene: TRBJ1-4
d_gene: NA
v_gene: TRBV5-6
abundance: NA
CDR3aa: CASSAGGEKLFF
CDR3nt: TGTGCCAGCAGCGCGGGGGGAGAAAAACTGTTTTTT

j_gene: TRBJ1-2
d_gene: NA
v_gene: TRBV10-3
abundance: many
CDR3aa: CAISERLHYGYTF
CDR3nt: TGTGCCATCAGTGAGAGGCTACACTATGGCTACACCTTC

j_gene: TRBJ1-5
d_gene: TRBD1
v_gene: TRBV28
abundance: few
CDR3aa: CASHPGTGGSQPQHF
CDR3nt: TGTGCCAGCCATCCCGGGACAGGGGGAAGTCAGCCCCAGCATTTT

j_gene: TRBJ2-1
d_gene: TRBD2
v_gene: TRBV7-3
abundance: NA
CDR3aa: CASSLTYPLAGGGRDGNEQFF
CDR3nt: TGTGCCAGCAGCTTAACCTACCCACTAGCGGGGGGGGGTCGCGACGGGAATGAGCAGTTCTTC

j_gene: TRBJ2-7
d_gene: TRBD1
v_gene: TRBV11-1
abundance: many
CDR3aa: CASSLEGQGVGYEQYF
CDR3nt: TGTGCCAGCAGCTTAGAGGGACAGGGGGTCGGCTACGAGCAGTACTTC

j_gene: TRBJ2-3
d_gene: NA
v_gene: TRBV7-3
abundance: NA
CDR3aa: CASSPKVGRSTDTQYF
CDR3nt: TGTGCCAGCAGCCCAAAAGTAGGCCGTAGCACAGATACGCAGTATTTT

j_gene: TRBJ2-2
d_gene: NA
v_gene: TRBV7-6
abundance: many
CDR3aa: CASSSGRTGELFF
CDR3nt: TGTGCCAGCAGCTCGGGGAGAACCGGGGAGCTGTTTTTT

j_gene: TRBJ2-5
d_gene: NA
v_gene: TRBV12-5
abundance: many
CDR3aa: CASQEGYQETQYF
CDR3nt: TGTGCTAGTCAGGAAGGGTACCAAGAGACCCAGTACTTC

j_gene: TRBJ2-4
d_gene: NA
v_gene: TRBV27
abundance: NA
CDR3aa: CASSARQLGAANIQYF
CDR3nt: TGTGCCAGCAGTGCTCGACAGCTTGGTGCGGCTAACATTCAGTACTTC

j_gene: TRBJ1-1
d_gene: TRBD1
v_gene: TRBV18
abundance: NA
CDR3aa: CASSTGVGREDTEAFF
CDR3nt: TGTGCCAGCTCAACAGGGGTTGGACGTGAGGACACTGAAGCTTTCTTT

j_gene: TRBJ2-1
d_gene: NA
v_gene: TRBV12-3/TRBV12-4
abundance: many
CDR3aa: CASSLNMGDNEQFF
CDR3nt: TGTGCCAGCAGTTTAAATATGGGGGACAATGAGCAGTTCTTC

j_gene: TRBJ2-6
d_gene: TRBD1
v_gene: TRBV7-6
abundance: few
CDR3aa: CASSLVDRALPYGANVLTF
CDR3nt: TGTGCCAGCAGCTTGGTCGACAGGGCTCTCCCTTATGGGGCCAACGTCCTGACTTTC

j_gene: TRBJ2-1
d_gene: NA
v_gene: TRBV30
abundance: NA
CDR3aa: CGTGWYNNEQFF
CDR3nt: TGTGGTACGGGGTGGTATAACAATGAGCAGTTCTTC

j_gene: TRBJ2-7
d_gene: TRBD1
v_gene: TRBV4-1
abundance: many
CDR3aa: CASSHEHRGSAYEQYF
CDR3nt: TGCGCCAGCAGCCATGAGCACAGGGGATCTGCCTACGAGCAGTACTTC